This record looks at one TCR beta chain sequence and its context. The clone's antigen remains unknown. Qualities for individual bases were not recorded, and no much larger clone is one base off. The data were obtained in a study of PD-L1 blockade in urothelial cancer listed by TCRdb under 2017. General notes on the study: Therapy was started in about 2014 for all patients, and atezolizumab 1,200 mg was administered intravenously every 3 weeks. Blood samples yielded a median of about 150,000 T cells and tens of thousands of unique TCRs, with median clonality about 0.08. The study was an exploratory multi-omic analysis of somatic, immune and clinical correlates of response to PD-L1 blockade with atezolizumab in urothelial cancer. Patients had an ECOG performance status of 0 or 1 and had received between 0 and 3 prior chemotherapy regimens. About nine tenths of the roughly 29 patients were identified as males with urothelial cancer of bladder origin, and a prior smoking history was reported by 18 of 29 patients. Whole exome sequencing and RNA sequencing of pretreatment tumors were performed alongside TCR sequencing in the same patients. Eight or nine patients reached durable clinical benefit, while 15 to 20 patients did not. Blood samples were analyzed at 3 weeks after treatment start (second dose) and at 6 weeks after treatment start. Pretreatment tumor samples and matched peripheral blood, collected serially before and after atezolizumab treatment, underwent TCR sequencing. Progression-free survival longer than 6 months counted as durable clinical benefit, and TCR features were additionally tested against both progression-free and overall survival. Twenty-nine patients had pretreatment blood TCR-seq, around 24 had at least one posttreatment blood collection, and around 24 had tumor TCR-seq. Beyond this particular receptor, the publication reports: Improved progression-free and overall survival was found to be associated with pretreatment peripheral blood TCR clonality below the median. Among patients with durable benefit, tumor-associated TCR clones showed greater expansion in peripheral blood 3 weeks after treatment started (n ≈ 23, p = 0.022). Because of the small sample size (n ≈ 31) and the many exploratory analyses performed, the results are intended to be regarded as hypothesis-generating.

The time point label for this specimen denotes: pretreatment peripheral blood. A total of around 30 patients with locally advanced or metastatic urothelial carcinoma, treated at Memorial Sloan Kettering on a trial protocol, made up the cohort. Peripheral blood mononuclear cells were collected pretreatment and during treatment, at between 1 and 8 total time points per patient. The Qiagen DNeasy Blood extraction kit was used to purify genomic DNA from total PBMCs and tumor samples. Collected pretreatment and during treatment, PBMCs were isolated and stored as previously described. Synthetic TCR analog templates were spiked into each PCR to estimate absolute template abundance from read counts. The immunoSEQ assay was used to amplify TCRbeta CDR3 regions from genomic DNA with bias-controlled V and J gene primers. Rearranged TCRbeta segments were sequenced at approximately 20X coverage. The authors' pipeline ran thus. Clustering was used to correct sequencing errors, and CDR3s were annotated against IMGT so that V, D and J genes could be assigned. Downstream analyses used only productive TCRbeta rearrangements and left out out-of-frame or stop-codon sequences. Clonality was calculated as one minus the Shannon entropy normalized by the log of the number of unique productive sequences. Clones differing between time points or between blood and tumor were identified using Fisher's exact test with Benjamini-Hochberg correction, with an adjusted p below 0.01 applied as the threshold. The clones in this table, taken by TCRdb from immuneACCESS, are in-frame only. Not every clone is retained; where verified, under half of the shortfall comes from an unresolved V gene, and the cause of the rest is unknown. Clonal size and the V and J genes are those of that table, whereas D and trimming came from the DNA. This sample holds more than 55,000 clones; about four fifths were observed only once. The ten largest account for around 5.7% of the sample.

CDR1 and CDR2 are read off the germline V gene as MDHEN and SYDVKM. The CDR3 has 14 amino acids, counting the end cysteine and phenylalanine. Only CDR3 DNA is held: 42 bases, read in frame from base 1. Unmatched junction bases come to 4, with V trimmed by 5 bases and J by 6 bases. Sample: PBMCs, taken around atezolizumab (anti-PD-L1) treatment. This TCR derives from a man between 70 and 80 years old with urothelial cancer. The sequence is built from TRBV28 and TRBJ1-2; 12 bases in the junction line up with TRBD1. DNA sequence: TGTGCCAGCAGTCCTCGGGACAGGGGGCATGGCTACACCTTC. Its translation is CASSPRDRGHGYTF.